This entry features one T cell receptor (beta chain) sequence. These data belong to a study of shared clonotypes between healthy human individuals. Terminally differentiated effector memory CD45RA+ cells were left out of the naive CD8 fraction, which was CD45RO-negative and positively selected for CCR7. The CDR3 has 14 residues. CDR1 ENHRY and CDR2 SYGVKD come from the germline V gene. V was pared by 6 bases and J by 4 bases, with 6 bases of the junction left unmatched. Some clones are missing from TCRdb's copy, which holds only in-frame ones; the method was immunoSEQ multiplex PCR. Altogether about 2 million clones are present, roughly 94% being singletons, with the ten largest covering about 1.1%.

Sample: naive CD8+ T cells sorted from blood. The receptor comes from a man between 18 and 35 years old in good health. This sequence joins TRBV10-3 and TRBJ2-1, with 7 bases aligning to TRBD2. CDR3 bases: TGTGCCATCAGGGAGCTAGCGGCTTACAATGAGCAGTTCTTC. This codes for CAIRELAAYNEQFF.